Listed here are 26 T cell receptor beta chains from one sample, sequenced in a study of T cell repertoires in cytomegalovirus infection. TCRdb processed the reads anew with MiXCR; each CDR3 protein has one entry. Of under 300,000 distinct CDR3 sequences in the sample, 9% to 15% were seen once. Sequenced: PBMCs. The receptor source for this set is a human donor in good health (CMV status not recorded). Some clones in this sample may be carry-over from other donors' samples.

This clonotype has only a few counts. The chain uses TRBV28 and TRBJ2-2; D perhaps matches TRBD2 (6 bases). With 8 bases removed from V and 5 bases from J, the gap between germline ends came to 9 bases. Germline V gene lookup returns CDR1 MDHEN and CDR2 SYDVKM. This CDR3 is built from 12 residues. CDR3 in amino acids: CASGTFTGELFF. CDR3 sequence (DNA): TGTGCCAGCGGGACTTTTACCGGGGAGCTGTTTTTT.

The chain carries TRBV29-1 and TRBJ1-4; the D is unclear. Trimming removed 7 bases from V and 5 bases from J, with 8 bases in between. The germline CDR1 and CDR2 sequences are SQVTM and ANQGSEA. The CDR3 is made up of 11 amino acids. CDR3 region: CSGQKNEKLFF. In DNA, the CDR3 is TGCAGCGGTCAGAAAAATGAAAAACTGTTTTTT. Based on the CDR3 plus reference TRBV29-1 and TRBJ1-4, the full variable domain is SAVISQKPSRDICQRGTSLTIQCQVDSQVTMMFWYRQQPGQSLTLIATANQGSEATYESGFVIDKFPISRPNLTFSTLTVSNMSPEDSSIYLCSGQKNEKLFFGSGTQLSVL.

The V call is TRBV5-4, the J call TRBJ1-5; the D gene is possibly TRBD1 (5 bases). The CDR3 totals 15 residues. Germline V gene data show CDR1 as SGHNT and CDR2 as YYREEE (reference sequence). Trimming pared 4 bases from V and 5 bases from J, leaving 16 bases between. The CDR3 DNA reads TGTGCCAGCAGCCTCGGAGGGGCCGGCTATCAGCCCCAGCATTTT. Translation: CASSLGGAGYQPQHF.

This rearrangement joins TRBV30 to TRBJ1-6; D is ambiguous. This CDR3 contains 16 residues. Germline CDR1 reads GTSNPN; CDR2 reads SVGIG (reference sequence). The V end was cut by 1 base, the J end by 7 bases, with 17 bases between. In nucleotides, the CDR3 is TGTGCCTGGAGTGCGGGAAAGCCGAGGTCGAATTCACCCCTCCACTTT. Encoded protein: CAWSAGKPRSNSPLHF.

This clonotype was seen repeatedly, ten times or more. The genes are TRBV7-2 and TRBJ2-5, with TRBD1 matching over 10 bases. Germline CDR1 reads SGHTA; CDR2 reads FQGNSA. V was pared by 4 bases and J by 3 bases, with 5 bases of the junction left unmatched. The CDR3 totals 15 residues. The CDR3 sequence: CASSSRGTGEETQYF. The CDR3 DNA reads as TGTGCCAGCAGCTCAAGGGGGACAGGGGAAGAGACCCAGTACTTC.

Here the CDR3 DNA reads TGTGCCTGGACCAGCAGAGGGCCGGGGGAGCTGTTTTTT. Amino acid sequence: CAWTSRGPGELFF. The V gene is TRBV30, the J gene TRBJ2-2; D is perhaps TRBD2 (5 bases). V was trimmed by 4 bases and J by 8 bases, leaving 14 bases between them. The CDR3 is 13 residues long. Looked up from germline, CDR1 is GTSNPN and CDR2 is SVGIG (reference sequence).

This clonotype was seen repeatedly, ten times or more. V and J are TRBV7-7 and TRBJ2-5; D call uncertain. Germline V lookup: CDR1 SSHAT, CDR2 FNYEAQ (reference sequence). The CDR3 totals 14 residues. The V and J ends lost 4 bases and 6 bases respectively, with 15 bases between them. DNA for the CDR3: TGTGCCAGCAGCTCCCGACATCCCAATCAGACCCAGTACTTC. Protein sequence: CASSSRHPNQTQYF.

The V call is TRBV5-5, the J call TRBJ1-5; D is uncertain. From germline, CDR1 is SGHKS and CDR2 YYEKEE (reference sequence). V lost 6 bases to trimming and J lost 5 bases, with 12 bases between them. The CDR3 runs to 13 residues. This chain's CDR3 is CASTPGMDQPQHF. For the CDR3, the DNA is TGTGCCAGCACCCCGGGGATGGATCAGCCCCAGCATTTT. Together with reference TRBV5-5 and TRBJ1-5, the CDR3 gives the full variable domain: DAGVTQSPTHLIKTRGQQVTLRCSPISGHKSVSWYQQVLGQGPQFIFQYYEKEERGRGNFPDRFSARQFPNYSSELNVNALLLGDSALYLCASTPGMDQPQHFGDGTRLSIL.

In its sample, this clonotype was seen many times. The rearrangement links TRBV7-2 to TRBJ2-1, with D possibly matching TRBD2 (6 bases). CDR1 and CDR2 from the germline V gene are SGHTA and FQGNSA. Between the trimmed V and J ends, which lost 3 bases and 9 bases, there was a span of 15 bases. This CDR3 is built from 14 residues. The CDR3 bases are TGTGCCAGCAGCTTCGGCGGGGCCCGGGGTGAGCAGTTCTTC. Translation gives CASSFGGARGEQFF. Based on the CDR3 plus reference TRBV7-2 and TRBJ2-1, the full variable domain is GAGVSQSPSNKVTEKGKDVELRCDPISGHTALYWYRQSLGQGLEFLIYFQGNSAPDKSGLPSDRFSAERTGGSVSTLTIQRTQQEDSAVYLCASSFGGARGEQFFGPGTRLTVL.

Points on this clonotype: A read error may account for a junction end that differs from germline. The chain joins TRBV6-5 to TRBJ2-7; D is possibly TRBD2 (6 bases). CDR1 MNHEY and CDR2 SVGAGI come from the germline V gene. The CDR3 is 11 residues long. In nucleotides, the CDR3 is TGTGCCAGCACCAAAGGCCGGGAGCTGTACTTC. It is translated as CASTKGRELYF.

This clonotype was seen a handful of times. The gene calls are TRBV6-1 and TRBJ1-1; no reliable D call. CDR1 is MNHNS, CDR2 SASEGT, per germline. The CDR3 is 12 residues long. Trimming removed 5 bases at V and 7 bases at J, with 11 bases between. CDR3 region: CASSNPGFEAFF. The CDR3 nucleotides are TGTGCCAGCAGTAATCCGGGATTTGAAGCTTTCTTT.

This clonotype was detected a few times. The J gene is TRBJ1-5, the V gene TRBV20-1; no clear D gene. This CDR3 is built from 14 residues. The V end lost 3 bases, the J end lost 2 bases, and 11 bases lay between the germline ends. Germline CDR1 and CDR2: DFQATT and SNEGSKA (reference sequence). The chain's CDR3 is CSASQASGNQPQHF. In nucleotides, the CDR3 is TGCAGTGCTAGCCAGGCGTCAGGCAATCAGCCCCAGCATTTT.

This clonotype was observed at least ten times. V is TRBV12-3 or TRBV12-4 and J is TRBJ2-7; 10 nucleotides match TRBD1. J lost 6 bases, V lost 6 bases, and 8 bases had no gene match. This CDR3 is built from 14 residues. The CDR3 DNA reads TGTGCCAGCAGAACCGGGACAGGGGTTAGCGAGCAGTACTTC. Translation: CASRTGTGVSEQYF.

The V and J genes are TRBV12-3 or TRBV12-4 and TRBJ1-1; TRBD1 is a possible D gene (6 bases). Trimming took off 5 bases at V and 8 bases at J, with 18 bases between the two ends. CDR3 length: 14 residues. The CDR3 region has the DNA TGTGCCAGCAGTCCCGGTGGGGGGCAGGGGGAAGCTTTCTTT. It encodes CASSPGGGQGEAFF.

The chain has TRBV28 and TRBJ2-5; D is undetermined. V was trimmed by 7 bases and J by 0 bases, leaving 15 bases between them. The germline V gene has CDR1 MDHEN and CDR2 SYDVKM. The CDR3 spans 15 residues. The CDR3 region has the DNA TGTGCCAGCATAGGCGCTACCGGGTACCAAGAGACCCAGTACTTC. Protein sequence: CASIGATGYQETQYF.

This clonotype came up a few times. V is TRBV5-4 and J is TRBJ2-1; 8 bases align to TRBD1. Trimming cost V 0 bases and J 6 bases; bases outside gene matches: 8. The CDR3 is made up of 16 amino acids. From germline, CDR1 is SGHNT and CDR2 YYREEE (reference sequence). The CDR3 region is CASSLGSNRGSNEQFF. For the CDR3, the DNA is TGTGCCAGCAGCTTGGGCTCTAACAGGGGGAGCAATGAGCAGTTCTTC.

Details on this clonotype: A much more abundant neighbour one base away suggests this may be a read error. The gene calls are TRBV7-4 and TRBJ2-7; D possibly corresponds to TRBD2 (7 bases). The CDR3 has 16 amino acids. Germline loops: CDR1 SGHVT, CDR2 SQSDAQ. CDR3 DNA sequence: TGTGCCAGCAGCTCCAAGGGGGGGGACACTCCGTACGAGCCGTACTTC. Protein: CASSSKGGDTPYEPYF. Using reference TRBV7-4 and TRBJ2-7 for the parts outside the CDR3, the full variable domain is GAGVSQSPRYKVAKRGRDVALRCDSISGHVTLYWYRQTLGQGSEVLTYSQSDAQRDKSGRPSGRFSAERPERSVSTLKIQRTEQGDSAVYLCASSSKGGDTPYEPYFGPGTRLTVT.

This clonotype has more than one count but fewer than ten. V gene TRBV28 combines with J gene TRBJ2-7; TRBD2 agrees at 7 bases. Germline V gene data show CDR1 as MDHEN and CDR2 as SYDVKM. The V gene end was trimmed by 6 bases and the J gene end by 0 bases; junction bases not matched to a gene: 8. The CDR3 is 15 amino acids. The CDR3 is CASSLPGTNSYEQYF. CDR3 sequence (DNA): TGTGCCAGCAGCCTACCCGGGACTAACTCCTACGAGCAGTACTTC.

A note on this clonotype: Just one base apart from a much larger clone, this may be a read error. The V and J genes are TRBV12-3 or TRBV12-4 and TRBJ1-1; TRBD1 is a possible D gene (5 bases). V dropped 8 bases and J dropped 0 bases, with 16 bases sitting between them. The CDR3 is 15 amino acids. CDR3: CASVPGGGMNTEAFF. The CDR3 DNA sequence: TGTGCCAGCGTCCCGGGTGGGGGGATGAACACTGAAGCTTTCTTT.

Many counts were recorded for this clonotype. CDR3 protein: CATRTGANTGELFF. The DNA for the CDR3 is TGTGCCACCAGGACAGGCGCGAACACCGGGGAGCTGTTTTTT. The chain is built from TRBV7-3 and TRBJ2-2; TRBD1 agrees at 7 bases. CDR1 and CDR2 from the germline V gene are SGHTA and FQGTGA. J was trimmed by 0 bases and V by 10 bases; bases with no gene match: 5. CDR3 length: 14 residues.

The table lists this clonotype with a few counts. The DNA for the CDR3 is TGTGCCAGCAGCCAAGAGGGGACGGGGTTAGAGTTCTTC. It specifies CASSQEGTGLEFF. The J gene is TRBJ2-1, the V gene TRBV3-1; the D gene could be TRBD1 or TRBD2 (5 bases each). The CDR3 is 13 amino acids. Germline assignment: CDR1 LGHDT and CDR2 YNNKEL (reference sequence). The ends were cut back, 0 bases at V and 14 bases at J, with 14 bases in the middle.

This clonotype was counted between two and nine times. The chain combines TRBV7-9 with TRBJ2-7, with D possibly called TRBD1 or TRBD2 (6 bases each). CDR3 size: 12 residues. Trimming pared 5 bases from V and 11 bases from J, leaving 16 bases between. Per the germline V gene, CDR1 is SEHNR and CDR2 is FQNEAQ (reference sequence). CDR3: CASSPPSGGEYF. CDR3 sequence (DNA): TGTGCCAGCAGCCCACCCTCCGGGGGCGAGTACTTC.

This clonotype was counted ten times or more. The chain recombines TRBV19 with TRBJ1-1; no clear D gene. The CDR3 length is 17 residues. Germline values: CDR1 LNHDA, CDR2 SQIVND (reference sequence). V shed 2 bases and J shed 1 base, with 17 bases lying between them. CDR3 sequence (DNA): TGTGCCAGTAGTATACCCCGGGCCCGGCGAAGGAACACTGAAGCTTTCTTT. Encoded protein: CASSIPRARRRNTEAFF. Variable domain in full (rest from reference TRBV19 and TRBJ1-1): DGGITQSPKYLFRKEGQNVTLSCEQNLNHDAMYWYRQDPGQGLRLIYYSQIVNDFQKGDIAEGYSVSREKKESFPLTVTSAQKNPTAFYLCASSIPRARRRNTEAFFGQGTRLTVV.

This chain joins TRBV28 and TRBJ2-2; no definite D call. The germline gives CDR1 MDHEN, CDR2 SYDVKM. There are 15 residues in the CDR3. Trimming took 6 bases from V and 4 from J, leaving 15 bases between them. The CDR3 sequence: CASSPPGLPTGELFF. The CDR3, as DNA: TGTGCCAGCAGCCCGCCGGGCCTGCCCACCGGGGAGCTGTTTTTT.

This clonotype was picked up many times. The rearrangement links TRBV7-2 to TRBJ1-1; tentative D call: TRBD1 (6 bases). The CDR3 is 16 residues long. Germline CDR1 SGHTA, CDR2 FQGNSA. The ends were cut back, 1 base at V and 1 base at J, with 13 bases in the middle. CDR3 sequence: CASSLGSGHRNTEAFF. As DNA, the CDR3 is TGTGCCAGCAGCTTAGGATCGGGACACCGGAACACTGAAGCTTTCTTT. Together with reference TRBV7-2 and TRBJ1-1, the CDR3 gives the full variable domain: GAGVSQSPSNKVTEKGKDVELRCDPISGHTALYWYRQSLGQGLEFLIYFQGNSAPDKSGLPSDRFSAERTGGSVSTLTIQRTQQEDSAVYLCASSLGSGHRNTEAFFGQGTRLTVV.

The rearrangement joins TRBV14 to TRBJ1-2; no clear D gene. CDR1 SGHDN and CDR2 FVKESK come from the germline V gene. The CDR3 is 15 residues long. Trimming stripped 0 bases from V and 7 bases from J, with 15 bases between. This chain's CDR3 is CASSQDAASPGGYTF. The CDR3 bases are TGTGCCAGCAGCCAAGATGCTGCCTCCCCCGGTGGCTACACCTTC.